This T cell receptor beta chain was profiled in a study of cytomegalovirus exposure and HLA in healthy donors. Study-level information: About 85 million unique TCR sequences came from HLA-typed donors in an early release. Of approximately 400 genotyped donors, more than 70% clustered with self-reported Caucasian donors.

With 60 Vbeta and 13 Jbeta primers, the PCR was carried out. Generated by immunoSEQ multiplex PCR, the TCRdb table keeps only in-frame clones and is missing some. The sample consists of roughly 100,000 clones, over 65% of them appearing once. This CDR3 has 12 residues. The germline V and J ends were trimmed by 5 bases and 5 bases, with 10 bases remaining between them. From germline, CDR1 is SEHNR and CDR2 FQNEAQ (reference sequence). The receptor's source is a woman aged 40 to 50 in good health and CMV-seronegative. The chain is built from TRBV7-9 and TRBJ2-7; D unresolved. Material for sequencing was PBMCs. Here the CDR3 DNA reads TGTGCCAGCAGCCCCCACTCGGACGAGCAGTACTTC. Translated, it gives CASSPHSDEQYF. Full variable domain (outside the CDR3, taken from reference TRBV7-9 and TRBJ2-7): DTGVSQNPRHKITKRGQNVTFRCDPISEHNRLYWYRQTLGQGPEFLTYFQNEAQLEKSRLLSDRFSAERPKGSFSTLEIQRTEQGDSAMYLCASSPHSDEQYFGPGTRLTVT.